This T cell receptor (beta chain) was captured in a study of CD4 T cells in relation to SARS-CoV-2 and coronaviruses. Whole-study context: The negative reference was HIV-1 Nef peptide pool or peptide-free culture.

Some clones are missing from TCRdb's copy, which holds only in-frame ones; the method was immunoSEQ multiplex PCR. The table lists 20,000 or so clones, 70% to 80% of them singletons. Germline V gene data show CDR1 as SGHAT and CDR2 as FQNNGV. V was trimmed by 1 base and J by 5 bases, leaving 14 bases between them. This CDR3 has 15 residues. CD4+ T cells from unexposed donors were obtained before the COVID-19 pandemic (2011-2018). The cells were cultured for roughly 11 days before CD4+ T cells were isolated. As cell numbers allowed, unexposed-donor CD4+ T cells faced SARS-CoV-2 S/N and four cold-coronavirus spikes. Cultures received half-medium IL-2 refreshes on days 3 and 7. In regard to this clone: Its antigen remains unknown.

Specimen: CD4+ T cells from PBMCs, cultured in vitro. This chain uses TRBV11-2 with TRBJ2-5; D is perhaps TRBD1 (5 bases). The receptor was isolated from a human donor in good health. The CDR3 protein is CASSLGGGDGETQYF. The CDR3 nucleotides read TGTGCCAGCAGCTTAGGGGGCGGCGACGGGGAGACCCAGTACTTC. Looking up the rest from reference TRBV11-2 and TRBJ2-5 gives the full variable domain: EAGVAQSPRYKIIEKRQSVAFWCNPISGHATLYWYQQILGQGPKLLIQFQNNGVVDDSQLPKDRFSAERLKGVDSTLKIQPAKLEDSAVYLCASSLGGGDGETQYFGPGTRLLVL.